This TCR beta chain is drawn from a study of cytomegalovirus exposure and HLA in healthy donors (dated by TCRdb to the late 2010s). With respect to the entire study: According to an earlier analysis of a few hundred of the donors, some 180 million T cells yielded over 100 million unique TCR beta sequences and roughly 280 Gb of sequence data. A later analysis re-examined previously published TCR beta repertoires from roughly 720 donors and added high-resolution HLA genotyping to investigate patterns of TCR occurrence. Both class I and class II loci were covered by HLA typing, at four-digit resolution. A separate validation cohort of about 110 different subjects was used in addition to the roughly 720-subject first cohort. Of the roughly 390 genotyped donors, more than 75% were placed in the genetic ancestry cluster associated with self-reported Caucasian donors. Alongside the repertoire data, information on donor age, sex, ethnicity and CMV serostatus was compiled. In a later genetic analysis, genome-wide SNP genotypes for 398 of the 666 donors were used, and that subset was treated as a discovery cohort. Using immunosequencing, the study profiled T cell repertoires from 666 subjects and related those repertoires to cytomegalovirus serostatus. Because of strong linkage in the cohort, 4 to 6 DR-DQ haplotypes were treated as single units for association and clustering. In the later analysis, no new phenotypic data were used to find candidate immune exposures; instead, reliance was placed on TCR beta sequences and their occurrence across donors. Typing coverage varied by locus: about 620-640 donors for A, B, C, DRB1 and DQB1; approximately 500 for DQA1; 600 to 610 for DPA1; fewer than 480 for DPB1. The aim of the study was to test whether cataloging public T cell receptors could identify signatures of past pathogen exposure. Roughly 300 gigabases of sequencing data and approximately 85 million unique TCR sequences were included in an early release covering about 600 HLA-typed donors. Among some 400 genotyped donors of the cohort, an average of approximately 240,000 unique TCR beta nucleotide sequences was sequenced per donor, of which 15% to 20% were non-productive. To predict cytomegalovirus infection status, the study brought together high-throughput TCR immunosequencing, statistical association of individual TCRs with disease status, and machine learning. An earlier analysis of 587 of the donors used high-throughput TCR beta sequencing to judge whether each TCR beta V gene segment behaved as functional or pseudogenic. All discovery cohort repertoires had been generated using a single sequencing platform. Results and caveats for the whole study, not just this receptor: A later analysis found that most CMV-associated TCR beta chains appeared HLA-restricted, with HLA associations seemingly driven largely by CMV exposure. According to a later genetic analysis, donors in an Asian-associated ancestry cluster had fewer N-insertions in productive TCRs than the roughly 670-donor mean. Because counts were too low, fewer than 20 rarely observed V segments, including chromosome 9 orphons, were excluded from the earlier analysis of some 590 of the donors. A further reported finding was that TCR beta sequences accurately predicted the HLA-A and HLA-B alleles for most subjects in the first cohort. A later analysis found that TCR association rates varied across HLA loci, with DRB1 alleles showing the most associated TCRs and HLA-C alleles the fewest. When HLA alleles, especially DR and DQ, strongly co-occurred, TCR associations were difficult to assign to individual alleles. The authors suggested that the approach could potentially be extended to other disease states and immunological phenotypes. In the study, some 180 TCR beta chains were listed as associated with cytomegalovirus. A later genetic analysis associated a missense DCLRE1C variant with V-gene and J-gene trimming of TCR beta chains, and an independent cohort replicated the association. In this cohort, only TCR beta chains were sequenced, and detectable features were limited by the absence of alpha or paired-chain data. The only immune exposure information available for the cohort was CMV serostatus. Broadly in line with IMGT annotations, most TCR beta V segments showed up in productive rearrangements about 87% or about 30% of the time in an earlier analysis of roughly 590 of the donors. Specific HLA alleles were associated with some 15,000 TCR beta sequences at a false discovery rate of 0.05 in a later analysis. While some public TCRs were present in many individuals, most TCR sequences turned up only very rarely across donors. Because HLA typing was missing for some donors at each locus, association tests included only the typed subset. The presence/absence analyses assumed that sequencing depth was roughly uniform across donors, and that assumption may not be true. In a later analysis, HLA-associated TCR beta chains were found to be more clonally expanded and to have lower generation probabilities than equally common non-associated chains. In vitro tests confirmed that a few of the cytomegalovirus-associated TCR beta chains recognize cytomegalovirus antigens. According to a later analysis, parvovirus B19, influenza, CMV and Epstein-Barr virus appeared linked to several top co-occurrence clusters. A group of highly shared sequence variants was considered likely to be a technical artifact of the sequencing pipeline. Cytomegalovirus status was reported to be diagnosed by the classifier with high specificity and sensitivity in both the original and validation cohorts. Linkage disequilibrium might explain the correlated functional status among segregating V segments, but an unknown experimental factor could not be ruled out.

The method behind the library was the immunoSEQ multiplex PCR assay. For the multiplex PCR, a mixture combining 60 forward primers for TCR Vbeta segments and 13 reverse primers for TCR Jbeta segments was used. A multiplex PCR assay on genomic DNA amplified the CDR3 region of rearranged TCR beta genes. Amplified TCR beta libraries were sequenced as 87-base-pair reads on the Illumina HiSeq System. The published analysis was carried out like this. A later analysis counted around 72 million unique TCR beta chains across the 500 to 850 repertoires, and 10 million to 11 million of these chains were shared by at least two donors. A nearest-neighbor algorithm error-corrected the raw reads and collapsed the reads into unique sequences, merging closely related sequences to remove PCR and sequencing errors. CDR3 sequences were aligned to IMGT reference sequences to assign V, D and J gene segments. For a sequence to be retained, at least a six-nucleotide match to both a V gene segment and a J gene segment was required. Rearrangements were classified as productive when the CDR3 lacked stop codons and remained in frame with V and J, and all other rearrangements were classified as non-productive. Following IMGT convention, CDR3 was defined as the stretch from the second conserved V-encoded cysteine up to the conserved J-encoded phenylalanine. Sequences without an unambiguous match to a single V gene segment were excluded from the earlier analysis of approximately 600 of the donors. An earlier analysis of approximately 590 of the donors classified V segments as functional when productive rearrangements were above 56.7% and as segregating when the standard deviation between donors was above 5%. A statistical classification framework was built to diagnose cytomegalovirus status from the catalog of TCR beta chain sequences. A later analysis assigned V and J genes by comparing TCR nucleotide sequences with IMGT/GENE-DB human TR gene sequences. In a later analysis, CDR3 sequences and most-parsimonious VDJ recombination scenarios were assigned using the TCRdist pipeline. In a later analysis, every TCR beta chain was defined by the combination of its CDR3 amino acid sequence and its V-gene family, and reads without a unique V-gene family were dropped. In a later analysis, 550 to 650 highly shared, low-generation-probability nucleotide sequences were removed to address suspected cross-contamination and a sequencing artifact. In a later analysis, a clonal expansion index was calculated for each public chain from normalized within-repertoire ranks of inferred template counts. Generation probabilities in a later analysis came from a VDJ recombination model fitted to out-of-frame rearrangements, and those results were checked against IGoR. In a later analysis, TCR-TCR, TCR-HLA and TCR-CMV co-occurrence was scored with hypergeometric tests, and a repertoire-size bias correction was applied to TCR pairs. To estimate false discovery rates, a later analysis permuted the HLA or CMV assignments 20 times. A later analysis grouped co-occurring TCRs with DBSCAN, adding TCRdist sequence similarity when clustering within HLA-allele-positive subsets. Repertoires with fewer than 30,000 or more than 120,000 public chains were left out of co-occurrence clustering, as were about five repertoires with anomalous nucleotide sharing. Sourced from immuneACCESS, this table was stored by TCRdb with only in-frame sequences that have V and J called. A share of the clones is absent; for the studies checked, an unresolved V gene accounts for under half, and the remainder has no known explanation. V and J calls and clone size are as listed in that table; D and trimming were resolved from the DNA. The table for this sample shows about 32,000 clones. The ten largest clones capture approximately 4.8% of the sample.

The cohort consisted of some 670 healthy bone marrow donors. At the time of sampling, all cohort members were nominally healthy, though unrecorded immune exposures were likely present. The donor was CMV seronegative and was included in the group of 352 seronegative cohort members. Every donor gave a peripheral blood sample, and the peripheral blood mononuclear cells from that sample were used for TCR beta sequencing. The Qiagen DNeasy Blood Extraction Kit was used to extract genomic DNA from the blood cell samples. Of note for this clone: No cognate antigen has been identified for it.

Sequenced: PBMCs. The clonotype originates from a female donor in good health and CMV-seronegative.

The nucleotide sequence is TGTGCCAGCAGTGTACGGACATCGAACACCGGGGAGCTGTTTTTT. The resulting protein is CASSVRTSNTGELFF. The V gene is TRBV6-1 and the J gene is TRBJ2-2; a tentative D match to TRBD1 spans 5 bases. The junction shows trimming of 4 bases on V and 0 bases on J, plus 9 bases between the germline ends. CDR1 and CDR2 (MNHNS, SASEGT) derive from the germline V gene. Measured from the cysteine to the phenylalanine, the CDR3 is 15 residues long. Just CDR3 DNA is preserved here, 45 bases in frame from base 1.